These T cell receptor beta chains were read from a single sample in a study of blood T cells in healthy people across ages. Via MiXCR, TCRdb re-called the 5' RACE reads, giving one row per CDR3 protein. The table lists around 620,000 distinct CDR3 sequences, about 25% of them singletons. Sequencing was performed on blood. These receptors were collected from a woman aged 70-85 years in good health. CDR3s include the opening cysteine and the closing phenylalanine or tryptophan. D genes are given only for firm matches. Only part of the rows carry a size: once, few, many, or a class if the clone is expanded.

J gene,V gene,D gene,clone size,CDR3 DNA,CDR3 protein
TRBJ1-2,TRBV5-1,.,few,TGCGCCACATCCTTCGGGGAAGGCTACACCTTC,CATSFGEGYTF
TRBJ2-1,TRBV3-1,.,few,TGTGCCAGCAGCCAAGGGATGGCCTCGCGGTACTTC,CASSQGMASRYF
TRBJ1-1,TRBV18,TRBD1,.,TGTGCCAGCTCACATACAGGGGCCGGGACTGAAGCTTTCTTT,CASSHTGAGTEAFF
TRBJ2-7,TRBV20-1,TRBD1,.,TGCAGTGCTAGAGATCTTGGGACAGGCCGCTCCTACGAGCAGTACTTC,CSARDLGTGRSYEQYF
TRBJ2-3,TRBV5-4,TRBD2,.,TGTGCCAGCAGCCCGACTAGCGGGGGGGTTGCCGCAGATACGCAGTATTTT,CASSPTSGGVAADTQYF
TRBJ1-4,TRBV7-2,TRBD1,few,TGTGCCAGCAGCCGGTCGGGGCAGGGGGTCCATTTT,CASSRSGQGVHF
TRBJ1-1,TRBV5-1,TRBD1,.,TGCGCCAGCAGCTCCCTGACAGGGGGGCCTGAAGCTTCCTTT,CASSSLTGGPEASF
TRBJ2-7,TRBV29-1,.,few,TGCAGCGTCAGGGCGGCCAGTTACGAGCAGTACTTC,CSVRAASYEQYF
TRBJ1-1,TRBV5-5,.,few,TGTGCCAGCAGCTCACGCCCCGTTTTTGGCATGAACACTGAAGCTTTCTTT,CASSSRPVFGMNTEAFF
TRBJ2-5,TRBV5-4,.,.,TGTGCCGCAGGGCAGCGGCAATTCCAAGAGACCCAGTACTTC,CAAGQRQFQETQYF
TRBJ2-3,TRBV6-2/TRBV6-3,TRBD2,few,TGTGCCAGCCGAGCGGGGTGGCCAGATACGCAGTATTTT,CASRAGWPDTQYF
TRBJ1-2,TRBV6-2/TRBV6-3,TRBD1,.,TGTGCCAGCAAGGGACAGACTCTTAACTATGGCTACACCTTC,CASKGQTLNYGYTF